The clone carrying this T cell receptor beta chain was seen a single time. Relative to the germline gene, one junction end is altered; a read error may explain this. Germline assignment: CDR1 MNHNS and CDR2 SASEGT. The CDR3 spans 15 residues. The data belong to a study of blood T cells in healthy people across ages. Through a sample-barcoded 5' primer and a J-beta primer mix, a second PCR was run for 7 to 11 cycles. One entry per CDR3 protein results from TCRdb running MiXCR on the 5' RACE reads. Altogether roughly 2 million distinct CDR3 sequences are present, about 50% being singletons, with the ten largest covering approximately 2%.

This receptor was taken from a woman in her forties in good health. The chain employs TRBV6-1 and TRBJ2-1; weak D call: TRBD2 (6 bases). Material: blood. In nucleotides, the CDR3 is TGTGCCAGCACAGGAGGGACGGTTACCTACAATGTGCAGTTCTTC. This codes for CASTGGTVTYNVQFF.